One sample yielded the 4 T cell receptor beta chains listed below, sequenced in a study of T-cell memory formation after mild COVID-19. TCRdb used MiXCR to reprocess the 5' RACE reads, holding one entry per CDR3 protein. The sample holds more than 110,000 distinct CDR3 sequences; around 15% are singletons and the top ten take less than 30%. Specimen: PBMCs or a T cell subset sorted from them (not recorded which). The receptor set was obtained from an adult woman who had mild COVID-19 (a few samples of this study predate the infection). Cell type and time point are not known.

The chain links TRBV7-9 to TRBJ2-1; 8 bases map to TRBD2. The CDR3 runs to 17 residues. Trimming at V came to 4 bases and at J to 6 bases, leaving 14 bases not matched to a gene. CDR1 SEHNR and CDR2 FQNEAQ come from the germline V gene (reference sequence). The CDR3 protein is CASSSSTSASSPNEQFF. The DNA for the CDR3 is TGTGCCAGCAGCTCATCGACTAGCGCCTCCAGCCCCAATGAGCAGTTCTTC.

This clonotype has a count of ten or more. The CDR3 DNA reads TGTGCCAGCGAAATCTTAGGGGGACAGCAGTACTTC. This codes for CASEILGGQQYF. V is TRBV6-5 and J is TRBJ2-7; D might be TRBD1 (6 bases). Looked up from germline, CDR1 is MNHEY and CDR2 is SVGAGI. The V end lost 8 bases, the J end lost 8 bases, and 16 bases lay between the germline ends. This CDR3 is 12 amino acids long.

This clonotype turned up a few times. This chain links TRBV30 with TRBJ2-2; 7 bases match TRBD2. Germline CDR1 and CDR2: GTSNPN and SVGIG (reference sequence). The length of the CDR3 is 14 residues. With 1 base clipped from V and 6 bases from J, the junction kept 5 bases outside the gene matches. Here the CDR3 reads CAWSGGGSPGELFF. The CDR3 DNA is TGTGCCTGGAGTGGGGGAGGGTCCCCCGGGGAGCTGTTTTTT.

The chain is built from TRBV2 and TRBJ2-3, with 7 positions matching TRBD1. The CDR3 runs 15 residues. The V gene's germline CDR1 is SNHLY and CDR2 FYNNEI. V lost 9 bases to trimming and J lost 0 bases; unmatched junction nucleotides: 9. The CDR3 loop reads CASIIGTASTDTQYF. Written as DNA, the CDR3 is TGTGCCAGTATAATCGGGACAGCTAGCACAGATACGCAGTATTTT. The complete variable domain, with remaining parts taken from reference TRBV2 and TRBJ2-3, reads EPEVTQTPSHQVTQMGQEVILRCVPISNHLYFYWYRQILGQKVEFLVSFYNNEISEKSEIFDDQFSVERPDGSNFTLKIRSTKLEDSAMYFCASIIGTASTDTQYFGPGTRLTVL.